This T cell receptor (beta chain) was profiled in a study of T cell responses to AZD1222 COVID-19 vaccine. After removal of 3 bases from V and 2 bases from J, the junction contained 10 bases not matched to a gene. CDR1 is MDHEN and CDR2 is SYDVKM in the germline V gene. The CDR3 totals 16 residues. Profiling relied on immunoSEQ multiplex PCR, and the TCRdb table lists in-frame clones only, not all of them. The sample records tens of thousands of clones, about three quarters being singletons. Study observations and caveats: Repertoire samples came only from after the peak T cell response. Spike-wide coverage was observed for vaccine-associated CD4 TCRs, with dominant responses at 160-218 and 743-854. Donors were mostly white British, more females; clonal diversity possibly underestimated.

As to this clone: Its antigen is currently unknown.

The source was peripheral blood, collected 28 days after the second AZD1222 dose. This chain joins TRBV28 and TRBJ2-7, with 7 bases that match TRBD1. The receptor was isolated from an adult who received the AZD1222 COVID-19 vaccine. The CDR3 protein is CASSFRYGQGAYEQYF. CDR3 in DNA: TGTGCCAGCAGTTTTCGCTATGGGCAGGGGGCCTACGAGCAGTACTTC.